The T cell receptor (beta chain) described here comes from a study of T-cell reconstitution after alpha-beta-depleted transplantation in children. This clonotype showed up many times. This sample's TCRbeta library carried unique molecular identifier barcodes. Using its own MiXCR run on the PCR reads, TCRdb lists one record per CDR3 protein. Of a few hundred thousand distinct CDR3 sequences listed, roughly a tenth are singletons. This CDR3 contains 13 residues. V lost 4 bases and J lost 9, with 14 bases in between. Germline values: CDR1 SGHRS, CDR2 YFSETQ. The source material was PBMCs from the stem cell graft donor, sampled from the stem cell graft. This TCR was recovered from a human donor who donated a stem cell graft to a child with SCID. V is TRBV5-1 and J is TRBJ2-1, with D maybe TRBD2 (6 bases). The CDR3 DNA reads TGCGCCAGCAGCCGAGGGAGGCCCGCTGAGCAGTTCTTC. Its translation: CASSRGRPAEQFF.